These T cell receptor beta chains were read from a single sample in a study of blood T cell repertoires in COVID-19. Here immunoSEQ multiplex PCR was the method, and the copy in TCRdb shows in-frame clones only, minus some. The data contain roughly 32,000 clones, about 90% of them singletons. The material sequenced was peripheral blood. All receptors come from a human donor with active COVID-19. The donor label of this sample is uncertain. Both conserved end residues are part of each CDR3. The D gene is left open where the match is weak. Size tells how often a clone was seen (once, few, many) or the class of an expanded clone, and some rows leave it out.

TRBV27	TRBJ2-3	.	TRBD1	TGTGCCAGCAGTCATTTAGAGACAGGGGGCTGGGCAGATACGCAGTATTTT	CASSHLETGGWADTQYF
TRBV19	TRBJ1-2	.	TRBD1	TGTGCCAGTAGTATTATGGCCCCGGGACAGGGGAACTATGGCTACACCTTC	CASSIMAPGQGNYGYTF
TRBV5-1	TRBJ2-5	.	TRBD1	TGCGCCAGCAGCTTGGATGGGACAGGGGATGGGGAGACCCAGTACTTC	CASSLDGTGDGETQYF
TRBV9	TRBJ2-3	.	.	TGTGCCAGCAGCGTAGCGGCCGGGGCAGATACGCAGTATTTT	CASSVAAGADTQYF
TRBV11-1	TRBJ2-1	.	.	TGTGCCAGCAGCTTGGGGCAGGAGCAGTTCTTC	CASSLGQEQFF
TRBV2	TRBJ2-6	once	.	TGTGCCAGCAGTGACTTTAGCTCTGGGGCCAACGTCCTGACTTTC	CASSDFSSGANVLTF
TRBV28	TRBJ2-2	once	TRBD2	TGTGCCAGCAGACTAGCGGAAACCGGGGAGCTGTTTTTT	CASRLAETGELFF
TRBV6-5	TRBJ1-6	.	.	TGTGCCAGCAGTAAGGACACCCTTTATAATTCACCCCTCCACTTT	CASSKDTLYNSPLHF
TRBV9	TRBJ2-5	.	.	TGTGCCAGCAGCGTAGATGCGAGTGGAGAGACCCAGTACTTC	CASSVDASGETQYF
TRBV18	TRBJ1-2	.	.	TGTGCCAGCTCACCAAACTCGCCAGGGGCCAACTATGGCTACACCTTC	CASSPNSPGANYGYTF
TRBV6-5	TRBJ2-1	.	.	TGTGCCAGCAGCCCCAAACTCTATGAGCAGTTCTTC	CASSPKLYEQFF
TRBV3-1/TRBV3-2	TRBJ2-7	.	.	TGTGCCAGCACCAAAGGTATGACAGGTTCCTACGAGCAGTACTTC	CASTKGMTGSYEQYF
TRBV9	TRBJ1-2	.	TRBD1	TGTGCCAGCAGCGCGATACAGGGGGCCTATGGCTACACCTTC	CASSAIQGAYGYTF
TRBV7-9	TRBJ1-1	.	.	TGTGCCAGCAGCGCTAGTATGAACACTGAAGCTTTCTTT	CASSASMNTEAFF
TRBV7-3	TRBJ2-5	.	TRBD2	TGTGCCAGCAGCTTAGGCGCGGGAGCGCCAACTGTCAGGGAGACCCAGTACTTC	CASSLGAGAPTVRETQYF
TRBV10-2	TRBJ1-4	.	TRBD1	TGCGCCAGCAGTGAGGCTACAGGGGGAAATGAAAAACTGTTTTTT	CASSEATGGNEKLFF
TRBV19	TRBJ2-7	.	TRBD1	TGTGCCAGTAGTATGTTCCGGACAGGGCGCTCCTACGAGCAGTACTTC	CASSMFRTGRSYEQYF
TRBV11-3	TRBJ2-3	.	TRBD1	TGTGCCAGCAGCTTAGCCCAGGGGGCGGGAGATACGCAGTATTTT	CASSLAQGAGDTQYF
TRBV7-7	TRBJ2-1	once	TRBD2	TGTGCCAGCAGCGGGGGGACTAGCGGGAGTCCGGGTAACAATGAGCAGTTCTTC	CASSGGTSGSPGNNEQFF
TRBV3-1/TRBV3-2	TRBJ2-3	.	TRBD2	TGTGCCAGCAGCCGGACTAGCGGGAGTGGGGTAGATACGCAGTATTTT	CASSRTSGSGVDTQYF
TRBV27	TRBJ2-2	once	TRBD2	TGTGCCAGCAGTCAGAAGCGGGGGGCGAACACCGGGGAGCTGTTTTTT	CASSQKRGANTGELFF
TRBV7-9	TRBJ2-7	.	TRBD1	TGTGCCAGCAGCCCCAGGACAGGGTTAACCTACGAGCAGTACTTC	CASSPRTGLTYEQYF
TRBV7-2	TRBJ2-2	.	.	TGTGCCAGCAGCTTAGCGGCCAACACCGGGGAGCTGTTTTTT	CASSLAANTGELFF
TRBV15	TRBJ2-7	.	.	TGTGCCACCAGCAGAGATAAGGGGCCGTACGAGCAGTACTTC	CATSRDKGPYEQYF
TRBV5-4	TRBJ2-1	.	TRBD2	TGTGCCAGCAGCTTGGTAGGTAGCGGGGGATACAATGAGCAGTTCTTC	CASSLVGSGGYNEQFF
TRBV28	TRBJ2-3	.	.	TGTGCCAGCAGTTTACCTAGCCCCTCTAATACGCAGTATTTT	CASSLPSPSNTQYF
TRBV4-2	TRBJ1-4	.	.	TGTGCCAGCACCGGACAGTTTGCAACTAATGAAAAACTGTTTTTT	CASTGQFATNEKLFF
TRBV4-2	TRBJ2-7	.	.	TGTGCCAGCAGCCAAGATCTAGGCGAGCAGTACTTC	CASSQDLGEQYF
TRBV18	TRBJ2-6	.	TRBD2	TGTGCCAGCTCACTCTCTAGCGGGTCTGGGGCCAACGTCCTGACTTTC	CASSLSSGSGANVLTF
TRBV5-1	TRBJ2-7	.	.	TGCGCCAGCCGGGGGACGATCCTTCAAGGCGAGCAGTACTTC	CASRGTILQGEQYF
TRBV7-3	TRBJ2-3	.	TRBD1	TGTGCCAGCAGCCGGGGACAGGTTAAGACAGATACGCAGTATTTT	CASSRGQVKTDTQYF
TRBV25-1	TRBJ1-2	once	.	TGTGCCAGCGTCCCGAGAGACAGGTATGCCTATGGCTACACCTTC	CASVPRDRYAYGYTF
TRBV15	TRBJ2-1	.	.	TGTGCCACCAGCAGAGATAGTCCAGGGTACAATGAGCAGTTCTTC	CATSRDSPGYNEQFF
TRBV2	TRBJ2-1	few	.	TGTGCCAGCAGCACAGAGGCACGGGGTTTTAATGAGCAGTTCTTC	CASSTEARGFNEQFF
TRBV6-5	TRBJ2-3	.	TRBD1	TGTGCCAGCAAAACGGACAGGGGTACAGATACGCAGTATTTT	CASKTDRGTDTQYF
TRBV7-2	TRBJ2-2	.	TRBD1	TGTGCCAGCAGCGCCGACAGGGTCTACACCGGGGAGCTGTTTTTT	CASSADRVYTGELFF
TRBV30	TRBJ1-2	.	.	TGTGCCTGGAGCGCAGACATGAACTATGGCTACACCTTC	CAWSADMNYGYTF
TRBV5-1	TRBJ2-7	.	TRBD1	TGCGCCAGCAGCCCAGTTACCGGGACAGGGGGCTACGAGCAGTACTTC	CASSPVTGTGGYEQYF
TRBV5-4	TRBJ2-3	.	.	TGTGCCAGCAGCTTGGCTAGCCTCACAGATACGCAGTATTTT	CASSLASLTDTQYF
TRBV4-2	TRBJ1-1	.	.	TGTGCCAGCAGCCAGGGCAGTATCACTGAAGCTTTCTTT	CASSQGSITEAFF
TRBV19	TRBJ1-5	.	.	TGTGCCAGTAGTATGGGGGGGGAGCCCCAGCATTTT	CASSMGGEPQHF
TRBV29-1	TRBJ2-1	.	.	TGCAGCGTTGCGCGCGTCAATGAGCAGTTCTTC	CSVARVNEQFF
TRBV4-1	TRBJ2-7	.	TRBD1	TGCGCCAGCAGCCAACGGGACAGGGAGAACGAGCAGTACTTC	CASSQRDRENEQYF
TRBV6-2/TRBV6-3	TRBJ2-7	.	.	TGTGCCAGCAGTTACTCATTGAGAGTCGAGCAGTACTTC	CASSYSLRVEQYF
TRBV29-1	TRBJ2-1	.	.	TGCAGCGTTGAAGCGGGGTCAGCCTACAATGAGCAGTTCTTC	CSVEAGSAYNEQFF
TRBV5-1	TRBJ2-7	once	TRBD2	TGCGCCAGCAGCTTGGCCGACGGGAGGGTACACGAGCAGTACTTC	CASSLADGRVHEQYF
TRBV5-5	TRBJ2-3	.	TRBD2	TGTGCCAGCAGCTTGAGAGTAGCGGGGTTCACAGATACGCAGTATTTT	CASSLRVAGFTDTQYF
TRBV30	TRBJ1-2	.	TRBD1	TGTGCCTGGAGTGGGACAGGGGATGGCTACACCTTC	CAWSGTGDGYTF
TRBV5-1	TRBJ2-7	.	.	TGCGCCAGCAGCTTGGATGGCGGCGGTCTCTCCTACGAGCAGTACTTC	CASSLDGGGLSYEQYF
TRBV6-5	TRBJ2-2	.	TRBD2	TGTGCCACCCATGCGGGGGGGAACACCGGGGAGCTGTTTTTT	CATHAGGNTGELFF